This TCR beta chain was observed in a study of T-cell reconstitution after alpha-beta-depleted transplantation in children. Ten or more counts support this clonotype. Its antigen is unidentified. TCRbeta library preparation incorporated unique molecular identifiers. TCRdb independently ran MiXCR on the PCR reads; one entry per CDR3 protein. The sample has 200,000 to 300,000 distinct CDR3 sequences, about 25% seen once; the top ten hold over 2.5%. The germline gives CDR1 SGHRS, CDR2 YFSETQ. Trimming took 0 bases from V and 0 from J, leaving 7 bases between them. The CDR3 is 14 amino acids. Overall study findings and caveats: T-cell counts and diversity were attributed mostly to newly produced T cells one year after transplant.

This receptor was obtained from a girl aged 2-9 years with Fanconi anemia, due to receive a stem cell transplant. The V call is TRBV5-1, the J call TRBJ2-7; D uncertain. Sequenced here: PBMCs, sampled before TCRalphabeta/CD19-depleted stem cell transplant. In DNA form, the CDR3 reads TGCGCCAGCAGCTTGGTGGTTCCCTCCTACGAGCAGTACTTC. Its protein is CASSLVVPSYEQYF.